Following are 24 T cell receptor beta chains from one sample sequenced in a study of OX40 agonist ivuxolimab in advanced cancers. Method: immunoSEQ multiplex PCR; TCRdb's copy keeps in-frame clones and lacks some. The table records roughly 53,000 clones, approximately 88% of them present only once. The sequenced sample was CD4+ or CD8+ T cells sorted from blood, obtained in a trial of the OX40 agonist ivuxolimab. Receptor source: an adult with an advanced solid tumor such as melanoma, head and neck, liver or kidney cancer.

This chain connects TRBV6-1 to TRBJ1-1; D gene ambiguous. Per the germline V gene, CDR1 is MNHNS and CDR2 is SASEGT. The CDR3 contains 15 residues. With 3 bases removed from V and 2 bases from J, the gap between germline ends came to 13 bases. CDR3: CASSEWGSSNTEAFF. CDR3 DNA: TGTGCCAGCAGTGAGTGGGGTTCATCTAACACTGAAGCTTTCTTT.

The V gene is TRBV11-2, the J gene TRBJ2-2; D remains ambiguous. The V gene lost 7 bases and the J gene lost 3 bases, with 9 bases spanning the gap. CDR3 length: 13 amino acids. The germline V gene has CDR1 SGHAT and CDR2 FQNNGV. CDR3: CASIYRDTGELFF. CDR3 coding DNA: TGTGCCAGCATCTATCGCGACACCGGGGAGCTGTTTTTT.

This chain links TRBV5-4 with TRBJ2-5; D is ambiguous. Germline assignment: CDR1 SGHNT and CDR2 YYREEE (reference sequence). The germline V and J ends were trimmed by 1 base and 5 bases, with 12 bases remaining between them. This CDR3 contains 14 residues. The CDR3 DNA sequence: TGTGCCAGCAGCTTGACCTCCGGTCGGGAGACCCAGTACTTC. Its translation: CASSLTSGRETQYF.

The chain employs TRBV7-9 and TRBJ1-5; D is possibly TRBD1 (5 bases). V gave up 0 bases and J gave up 13 bases, with 13 bases separating them. This CDR3 has 13 residues. Germline lookup yields CDR1 SEHNR and CDR2 FQNEAQ (reference sequence). The CDR3 here is CASSLATTAEQHF. The CDR3 DNA reads as TGTGCCAGCAGCTTAGCGACGACAGCGGAACAGCATTTT.

V and J are TRBV6-5 and TRBJ2-7; 7 bases agree with TRBD1. CDR1 is MNHEY and CDR2 is SVGAGI in the germline V gene. Trimming at V came to 0 bases and at J to 0 bases, leaving 5 bases not matched to a gene. This CDR3 is built from 16 residues. The CDR3 sequence: CASSYSGTVSSYEQYF. As DNA, the CDR3 is TGTGCCAGCAGTTACTCCGGGACAGTCAGCTCCTACGAGCAGTACTTC.

The genes are TRBV29-1 and TRBJ1-1, with 8 bases aligning to TRBD1. CDR1 and CDR2 (germline): SQVTM, ANQGSEA. The CDR3 runs 14 residues. Germline trimming cut 4 bases from V and 0 bases from J; bases unmatched to any gene: 4. For the CDR3, the DNA is TGCAGCGTTGCAGGGGGCGGCATGAACACTGAAGCTTTCTTT. Residues: CSVAGGGMNTEAFF.

The CDR3 bases are TGTGCCAGCAGCACAGGTCCGGGGGTCCAAGAGACCCAGTACTTC. Protein: CASSTGPGVQETQYF. The chain joins TRBV7-9 to TRBJ2-5; D is possibly TRBD2 (6 bases). The CDR3 runs to 15 residues. Germline values: CDR1 SEHNR, CDR2 FQNEAQ (reference sequence). V gave up 5 bases and J gave up 1 base, with 14 bases separating them.

This clone was seen only once. This chain joins TRBV5-4 and TRBJ1-4, with no clear D. Germline CDR1 reads SGHNT; CDR2 reads YYREEE (reference sequence). V dropped 0 bases and J dropped 5 bases, with 8 bases sitting between them. CDR3 size: 14 residues. CDR3 bases: TGTGCCAGCAGCTTGGGGGGAGGAAATGAAAAACTGTTTTTT. Residues: CASSLGGGNEKLFF.

The chain couples TRBV19 to TRBJ2-5; 9 nucleotides match TRBD2. CDR1 is LNHDA, CDR2 SQIVND, per germline (reference sequence). V shed 5 bases and J 5 bases; nucleotides not matched to a gene: 15. The CDR3 is 17 residues long. CDR3 in amino acids: CASSFTASGARAETQYF. The DNA for the CDR3 is TGTGCCAGTAGTTTTACGGCTAGCGGGGCCAGAGCCGAGACCCAGTACTTC.

The chain recombines TRBV19 with TRBJ2-1; D unresolved. The CDR3 contains 12 residues. V was clipped by 6 bases and J by 3 bases, with 6 bases between them. Germline V lookup: CDR1 LNHDA, CDR2 SQIVND (reference sequence). The CDR3 sequence: CASSPNYNEQFF. The DNA for the CDR3 is TGTGCCAGTAGCCCGAACTACAATGAGCAGTTCTTC.

This clone was counted a single time. J is TRBJ2-1 and V is TRBV2; D unresolved. Trimming left V 9 bases short and J 7 bases short, with 16 bases between. The CDR3 sequence is 13 residues long. Per the germline V gene, CDR1 is SNHLY and CDR2 is FYNNEI. The CDR3 spells CARRAPSINEQFF. In DNA form, the CDR3 reads TGTGCCAGGCGAGCTCCAAGTATTAATGAGCAGTTCTTC.

The genes are TRBV5-6 and TRBJ2-5, with TRBD1 as a possible D gene (6 bases). Between the trimmed V and J ends, which lost 2 bases and 5 bases, there was a span of 10 bases. The CDR3 length is 13 residues. Germline V gives CDR1 SGHDT, CDR2 YYEEEE. DNA of the CDR3: TGTGCCAGCAGCTTCACAGGGAGCGAGACCCAGTACTTC. Encoded protein: CASSFTGSETQYF.

This clone was counted only a few times. The rearrangement joins TRBV19 to TRBJ2-7, with D perhaps matching TRBD2 (6 bases). CDR1 and CDR2 from the germline V gene are LNHDA and SQIVND (reference sequence). With 3 bases removed from V and 8 bases from J, the gap between germline ends came to 20 bases. The CDR3 consists of 15 residues. This CDR3 is CASSMAEGSMTKQYF. The CDR3 region has the DNA TGTGCCAGTAGTATGGCGGAGGGGTCGATGACTAAGCAGTACTTC.

The rearrangement uses TRBV9 and TRBJ2-1, with TRBD1 matching 8 bases. The CDR3 runs 15 residues. V lost 5 bases, J lost 7 bases, and 11 bases stayed unmatched. The germline V gene encodes CDR1 SGDLS and CDR2 YYNGEE. CDR3 nucleotides: TGTGCCAGCAGAACCGGACAGGGCGAGAGGAATGAGCAGTTCTTC. Residues: CASRTGQGERNEQFF.

This sequence joins TRBV7-8 and TRBJ1-4; tentative D call: TRBD1 (5 bases). CDR1 is SGHVS and CDR2 is FQNEAQ in the germline V gene. V lost 10 bases, J lost 7 bases, and 19 bases lay in between. The CDR3 covers 14 residues. CDR3 sequence (DNA): TGTGCCACTCAAGGTCGGGGGATGTTTGAAAAACTGTTTTTT. Protein product: CATQGRGMFEKLFF.

The chain recombines TRBV7-6 with TRBJ1-4; D may be TRBD1 (5 bases). The CDR3 has 14 amino acids. Per germline, CDR1 SGHVS and CDR2 FNYEAQ. The V and J ends lost 5 bases and 7 bases respectively, with 14 bases between them. Written as DNA, the CDR3 is TGTGCCAGCAGCCCGACCAACGGGGGTGAAAAACTGTTTTTT. Translated: CASSPTNGGEKLFF.

The J gene is TRBJ2-5, the V gene TRBV21-1. TRBV21-1 is a listed pseudogene. The CDR3 contains 14 residues. The CDR3 DNA is TGTGCCAGCAGCAAACAAGGGTCTCGGGAGACCCAGTACTTC. As protein: CASSKQGSRETQYF.

J is TRBJ2-5 and V is TRBV7-2; D is ambiguous. Germline loops: CDR1 SGHTA, CDR2 FQGNSA. CDR3 length: 15 amino acids. V shed 1 base and J shed 1 base, with 10 bases lying between them. The CDR3 nucleotides are TGTGCCAGCAGCTTAGGGCAGATATTCCAAGAGACCCAGTACTTC. This codes for CASSLGQIFQETQYF.

The chain uses TRBV6-4 and TRBJ2-3; TRBD1 agrees at 10 bases. V dropped 6 bases and J dropped 6; count of bases not matched to a gene: 12. This CDR3 has 16 residues. Germline V lookup: CDR1 MRHNA, CDR2 SNTAGT. This chain's CDR3 is CASSPKTGGATDTQYF. In nucleotides, the CDR3 is TGTGCCAGCAGCCCTAAGACAGGGGGCGCTACGGATACGCAGTATTTT.

The chain uses TRBV6-1 and TRBJ2-4; D may be TRBD2 (6 bases). The CDR3 spans 15 residues. V was clipped by 5 bases and J by 6 bases, with 17 bases between them. CDR1 is MNHNS, CDR2 SASEGT, per germline. CDR3 in DNA: TGTGCCAGCAGTTCCGGGACTGGCCCTGGAAACATTCAGTACTTC. Its translation is CASSSGTGPGNIQYF.

J is TRBJ2-2 and V is TRBV4-3; D not certain. The CDR3 is 14 residues long. The V gene lost 0 bases and the J gene lost 4 bases, with 6 bases spanning the gap. CDR1 is LGHNA and CDR2 is YSLEER in the germline V gene. The CDR3 DNA sequence: TGCGCCAGCAGCCAAGATGTCGGCACCGGGGAGCTGTTTTTT. Translation: CASSQDVGTGELFF.

The chain joins TRBV30 to TRBJ1-4, with TRBD1 as a possible D gene (6 bases). Trimming pared 0 bases from V and 8 bases from J, leaving 10 bases between. The CDR3 has 13 amino acids. Germline assignment: CDR1 GTSNPN and CDR2 SVGIG (reference sequence). The CDR3, as DNA: TGTGCCTGGAGTGTACAGGGACACGAAAAACTGTTTTTT. Translating it yields CAWSVQGHEKLFF. The complete variable domain, with remaining parts taken from reference TRBV30 and TRBJ1-4, reads SQTIHQWPATLVQPVGSPLSLECTVEGTSNPNLYWYRQAAGRGLQLLFYSVGIGQISSEVPQNLSASRPQDRQFILSSKKLLLSDSGFYLCAWSVQGHEKLFFGSGTQLSVL.

This chain joins TRBV6-1 and TRBJ2-7; either TRBD1 or TRBD2 may supply D (6 bases each). The CDR3 loop spans 16 amino acids. Deletions cut 1 base from V and 3 bases from J, with 16 bases between. CDR1 and CDR2 (germline): MNHNS, SASEGT. The CDR3 nucleotides are TGTGCCAGCAGTGAAGTGTGGGGGGCGCGGATCTACGAGCAGTACTTC. This gives the protein CASSEVWGARIYEQYF.

This chain uses TRBV7-6 with TRBJ1-3; D may be TRBD1 (6 bases). CDR3 length: 16 amino acids. V gave up 1 base and J gave up 0 bases, with 10 bases separating them. Germline V gene sequence: CDR1 SGHVS, CDR2 FNYEAQ. For the CDR3, the DNA is TGTGCCAGCAGCTTAGATGACAGGTCCTCTGGAAACACCATATATTTT. It specifies CASSLDDRSSGNTIYF. The variable domain in full, completed from reference TRBV7-6 and TRBJ1-3, reads GAGVSQSPRYKVTKRGQDVALRCDPISGHVSLYWYRQALGQGPEFLTYFNYEAQQDKSGLPNDRFSAERPEGSISTLTIQRTEQRDSAMYRCASSLDDRSSGNTIYFGEGSWLTVV.